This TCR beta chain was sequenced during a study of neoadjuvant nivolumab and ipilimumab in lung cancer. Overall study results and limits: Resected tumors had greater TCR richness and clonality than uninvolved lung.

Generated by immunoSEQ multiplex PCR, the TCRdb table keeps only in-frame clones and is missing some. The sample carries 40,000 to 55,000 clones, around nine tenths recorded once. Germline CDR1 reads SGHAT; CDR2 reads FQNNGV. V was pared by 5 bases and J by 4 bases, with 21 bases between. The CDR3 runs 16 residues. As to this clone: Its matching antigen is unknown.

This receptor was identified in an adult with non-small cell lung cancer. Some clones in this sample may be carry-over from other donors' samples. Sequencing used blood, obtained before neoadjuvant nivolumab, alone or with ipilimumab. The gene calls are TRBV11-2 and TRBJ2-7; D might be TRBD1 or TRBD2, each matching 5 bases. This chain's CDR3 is CASSRSGTLSRYEQYF. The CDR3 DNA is TGTGCCAGCAGCCGATCCGGGACCCTGAGCAGGTACGAGCAGTACTTC.